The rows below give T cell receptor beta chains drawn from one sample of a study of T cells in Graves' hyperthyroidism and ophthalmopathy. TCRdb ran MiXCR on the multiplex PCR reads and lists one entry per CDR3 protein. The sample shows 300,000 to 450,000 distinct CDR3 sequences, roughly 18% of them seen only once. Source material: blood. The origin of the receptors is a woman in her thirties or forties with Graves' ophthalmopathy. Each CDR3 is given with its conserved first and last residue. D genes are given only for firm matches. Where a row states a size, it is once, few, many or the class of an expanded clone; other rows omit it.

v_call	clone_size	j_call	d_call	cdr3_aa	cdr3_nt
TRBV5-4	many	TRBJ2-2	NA	CASSFDAGTGELFF	TGTGCCAGCAGCTTCGACGCGGGGACCGGGGAGCTGTTTTTT
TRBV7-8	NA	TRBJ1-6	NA	CASSLTLPRASSYNSPLHF	TGTGCCAGCAGCTTAACACTCCCGAGGGCGAGCTCCTATAATTCACCCCTCCACTTT
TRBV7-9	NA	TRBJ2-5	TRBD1	CASSLMGDSKETQYF	TGTGCCAGCAGCCTGATGGGGGACAGTAAAGAGACCCAGTACTTC
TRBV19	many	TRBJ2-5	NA	CASSIARSSEETQYF	TGTGCCAGTAGTATAGCTAGGAGTTCGGAAGAGACCCAGTACTTC
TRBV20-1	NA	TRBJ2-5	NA	CSAKGGRAQHQETQYF	TGCAGTGCTAAAGGAGGAAGGGCCCAACACCAAGAGACCCAGTACTTC
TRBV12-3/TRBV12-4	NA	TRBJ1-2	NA	CASSLRDIGGYTF	TGTGCCAGCAGTTTAAGGGACATTGGTGGCTACACCTTC
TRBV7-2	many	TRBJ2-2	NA	CASSPLSRAGELFF	TGTGCCAGCAGCCCACTCTCTAGGGCCGGGGAGCTGTTTTTT
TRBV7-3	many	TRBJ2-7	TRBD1	CASSYNPGQNYEQYF	TGTGCCAGCAGCTATAACCCGGGACAGAACTACGAGCAGTACTTC
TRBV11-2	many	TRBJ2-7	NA	CASRRRGSIHEQYF	TGTGCCAGCCGGAGGAGAGGCAGTATCCACGAGCAGTACTTC
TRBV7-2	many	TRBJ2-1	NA	CASSPASGDNEQFF	TGTGCCAGCAGTCCCGCCTCAGGGGACAATGAGCAGTTCTTC
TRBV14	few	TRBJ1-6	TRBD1	CASSHGTANSPLHF	TGTGCCAGCAGCCACGGGACAGCTAATTCACCCCTCCACTTT
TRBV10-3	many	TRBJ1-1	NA	CAIRSEGLNTEAFF	TGTGCCATCAGATCGGAAGGCCTGAACACTGAAGCTTTCTTT
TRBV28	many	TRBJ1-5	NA	CASSPPWGWGQPQHF	TGTGCCAGCAGTCCCCCGTGGGGATGGGGTCAGCCCCAGCATTTT
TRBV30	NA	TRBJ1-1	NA	CAWSGQTEAFF	TGTGCCTGGAGTGGTCAGACTGAAGCTTTCTTT
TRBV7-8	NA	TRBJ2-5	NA	CASSLAQRGETQYF	TGTGCCAGCAGCTTAGCGCAAAGGGGAGAGACCCAGTATTTC
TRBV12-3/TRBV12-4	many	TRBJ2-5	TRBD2	CASSQTSGTETQYF	TGTGCCAGCAGTCAGACTAGCGGGACGGAGACCCAGTACTTC
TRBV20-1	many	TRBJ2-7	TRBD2	CSARGEGLAGLKTPYEQYF	TGCAGTGCTAGAGGGGAGGGACTAGCGGGACTAAAAACCCCCTACGAGCAGTACTTC
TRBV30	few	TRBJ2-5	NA	CACSRDSKETQYF	TGTGCCTGCAGCAGGGACTCCAAAGAGACCCAGTACTTC
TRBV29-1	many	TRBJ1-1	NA	CSVHLVEAFF	TGCAGCGTTCATTTGGTTGAAGCTTTCTTT
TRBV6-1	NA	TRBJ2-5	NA	CASSESRPETQYF	TGTGCCAGCAGTGAATCCCGGCCGGAGACCCAGTACTTC
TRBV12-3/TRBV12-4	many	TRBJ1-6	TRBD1	CASSPDRVSPLHF	TGTGCCAGCAGCCCCGACAGGGTTTCACCCCTCCACTTT
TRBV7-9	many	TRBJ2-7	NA	CASSHSWGSAYEQYF	TGTGCCAGCAGCCATTCGTGGGGGTCAGCCTACGAGCAGTACTTC
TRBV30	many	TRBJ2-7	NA	CAWSSGLYEQYF	TGTGCCTGGAGTTCAGGGCTCTACGAGCAGTACTTC
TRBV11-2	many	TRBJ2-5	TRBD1	CASSTRGQVLTQEAQYF	TGTGCCAGCAGCACGAGGGGACAGGTACTTACCCAAGAGGCCCAGTACTTC
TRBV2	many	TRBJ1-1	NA	CASSYQGYTEAFF	TGTGCCAGCAGTTACCAGGGATACACTGAAGCTTTCTTT
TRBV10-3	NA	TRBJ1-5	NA	CAISFRTDQPQHF	TGTGCCATCAGCTTTAGGACAGATCAGCCCCAGCATTTT
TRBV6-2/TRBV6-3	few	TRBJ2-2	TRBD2	CASIEGLASGELFF	TGTGCCAGCATCGAGGGACTAGCGTCCGGGGAGCTGTTTTTT
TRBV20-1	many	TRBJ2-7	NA	CSATRTEMAEQYF	TGCAGTGCTACACGGACTGAGATGGCCGAGCAGTACTTC
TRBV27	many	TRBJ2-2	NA	CASTPSIDATGELFF	TGTGCCAGCACCCCCTCCATTGACGCAACCGGGGAGCTGTTTTTT
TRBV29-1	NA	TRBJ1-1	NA	CSVDGGPNTEAFF	TGCAGCGTTGACGGGGGTCCGAACACTGAAGCTTTCTTT
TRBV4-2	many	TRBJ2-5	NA	CASSQFRTGREETQYF	TGTGCCAGCAGCCAATTTCGGACAGGGAGGGAAGAGACCCAGTACTTC
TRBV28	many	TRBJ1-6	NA	CASSFRTYRSPLHF	TGTGCCAGCAGTTTCCGGACGTATCGCTCACCCCTCCACTTT
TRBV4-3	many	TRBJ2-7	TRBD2	CASSQSLAGSYEQYF	TGCGCCAGCAGCCAATCCCTAGCGGGCTCCTACGAGCAGTACTTC
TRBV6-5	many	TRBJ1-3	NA	CASSYESGPFSGNTIYF	TGTGCCAGCAGTTACGAGTCAGGACCCTTCTCTGGAAACACCATATATTTT
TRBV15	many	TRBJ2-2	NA	CATSRGLHTGELFF	TGTGCCACCAGCAGAGGGTTGCACACCGGGGAGCTGTTTTTT
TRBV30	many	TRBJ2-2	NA	CAWEDSGELFF	TGTGCCTGGGAGGACTCCGGGGAGCTGTTTTTT
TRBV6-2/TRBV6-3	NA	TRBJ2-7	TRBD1	CASSPKGGTGGDNAYEQYF	TGTGCCAGCAGTCCAAAGGGTGGGACAGGGGGCGACAACGCCTACGAGCAGTACTTC
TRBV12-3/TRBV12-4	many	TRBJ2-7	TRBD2	CASSLHGLAGSSYEQYF	TGTGCCAGCAGTTTACACGGGTTAGCGGGAAGCTCCTACGAGCAGTACTTC
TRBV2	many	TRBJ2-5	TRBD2	CASSSGSGRETQYF	TGTGCCAGCAGTAGCGGGAGTGGACGGGAGACCCAGTACTTC
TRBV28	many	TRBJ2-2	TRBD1	CASSFKGARELFF	TGTGCCAGCAGTTTTAAGGGGGCTAGGGAGCTGTTTTTT
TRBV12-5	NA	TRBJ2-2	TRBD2	CASGFLTERGTPTGELFF	TGTGCTAGTGGTTTTTTGACCGAGCGGGGGACCCCCACCGGGGAGCTGTTTTTT
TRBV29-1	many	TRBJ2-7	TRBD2	CSVCTSGNSYEQYF	TGCAGCGTTTGCACTAGCGGGAACTCCTACGAGCAGTACTTC
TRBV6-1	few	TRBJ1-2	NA	CASSRAGYTF	TGTGCCAGCAGTAGGGCGGGCTACACCTTC
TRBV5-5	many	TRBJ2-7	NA	CASSPGPSHYEQYF	TGTGCCAGCAGCCCGGGCCCGTCACACTACGAGCAGTACTTC
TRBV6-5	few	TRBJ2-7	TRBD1	CASSYRQGIVEQYF	TGTGCCAGCAGTTACCGACAGGGGATCGTCGAGCAGTACTTC
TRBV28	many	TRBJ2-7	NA	CASSFGTGEQYF	TGTGCCAGCAGTTTCGGGACTGGAGAGCAGTACTTC
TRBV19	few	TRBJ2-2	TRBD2	CASSTGPGLAFANTGELFF	TGTGCCAGTAGTACCGGACCGGGACTAGCGTTCGCGAACACCGGGGAGCTGTTTTTT
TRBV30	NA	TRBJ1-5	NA	CAWTGGSGQPQHF	TGTGCCTGGACGGGCGGTTCGGGACAGCCCCAGCATTTT
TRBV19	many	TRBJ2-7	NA	CASSRGPLRGLHEQYF	TGTGCCAGTAGTCGGGGGCCGTTGAGGGGGCTTCACGAGCAGTACTTC
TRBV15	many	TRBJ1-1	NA	CATSRDGQGRGTEAFF	TGTGCCACCAGCAGAGACGGGCAGGGGAGGGGCACTGAAGCTTTCTTT
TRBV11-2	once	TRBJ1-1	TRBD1	CASSTRQGASEAFF	TGTGCCAGCAGCACACGACAGGGGGCCTCTGAAGCTTTCTTT
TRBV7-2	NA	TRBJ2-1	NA	CASSLAEVGTYEQFF	TGTGCCAGCAGCTTAGCGGAGGTAGGAACCTACGAGCAGTTCTTC
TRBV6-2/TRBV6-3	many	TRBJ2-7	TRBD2	CASSYGGAGSGAYEQYF	TGTGCCAGCAGTTACGGGGGCGCCGGTAGCGGGGCCTACGAGCAGTACTTC